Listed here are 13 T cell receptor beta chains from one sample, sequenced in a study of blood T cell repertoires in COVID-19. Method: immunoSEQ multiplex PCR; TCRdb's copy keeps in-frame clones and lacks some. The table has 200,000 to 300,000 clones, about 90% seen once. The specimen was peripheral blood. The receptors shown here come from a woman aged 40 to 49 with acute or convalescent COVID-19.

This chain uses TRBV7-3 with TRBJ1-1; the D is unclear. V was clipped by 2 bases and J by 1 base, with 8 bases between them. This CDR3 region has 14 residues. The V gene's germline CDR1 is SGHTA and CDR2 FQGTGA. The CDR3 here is CASSLLRGNTEAFF. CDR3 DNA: TGTGCCAGCAGCTTATTACGGGGGAACACTGAAGCTTTCTTT.

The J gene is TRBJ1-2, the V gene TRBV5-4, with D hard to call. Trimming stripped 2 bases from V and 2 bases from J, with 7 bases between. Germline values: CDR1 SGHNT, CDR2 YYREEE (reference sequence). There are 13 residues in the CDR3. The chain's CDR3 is CASSFPGNYGYTF. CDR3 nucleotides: TGTGCCAGCAGCTTTCCGGGGAACTATGGCTACACCTTC. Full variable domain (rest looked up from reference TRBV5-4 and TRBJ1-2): ETGVTQSPTHLIKTRGQQVTLRCSSQSGHNTVSWYQQALGQGPQFIFQYYREEENGRGNFPPRFSGLQFPNYSSELNVNALELDDSALYLCASSFPGNYGYTFGSGTRLTVV.

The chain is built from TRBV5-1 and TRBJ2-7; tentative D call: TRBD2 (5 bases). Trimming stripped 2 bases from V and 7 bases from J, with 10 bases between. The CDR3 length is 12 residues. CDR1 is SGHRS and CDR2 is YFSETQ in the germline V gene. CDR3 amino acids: CASSLEGTEQYV. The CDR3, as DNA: TGCGCCAGCAGCTTAGAGGGAACGGAGCAGTACGTC.

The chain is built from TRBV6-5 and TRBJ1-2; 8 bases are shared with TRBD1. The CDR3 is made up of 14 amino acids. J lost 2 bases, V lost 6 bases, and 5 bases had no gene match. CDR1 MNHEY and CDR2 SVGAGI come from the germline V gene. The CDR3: CASRRDRGNYGYTF. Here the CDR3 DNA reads TGTGCCAGCAGGAGAGACAGGGGCAACTATGGCTACACCTTC.

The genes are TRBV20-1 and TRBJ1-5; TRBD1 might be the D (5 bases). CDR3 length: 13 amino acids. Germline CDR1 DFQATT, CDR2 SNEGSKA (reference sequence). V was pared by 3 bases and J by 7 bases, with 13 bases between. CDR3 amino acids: CSASRGGGQPQHF. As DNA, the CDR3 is TGCAGTGCTAGTAGGGGAGGAGGACAGCCCCAGCATTTT.

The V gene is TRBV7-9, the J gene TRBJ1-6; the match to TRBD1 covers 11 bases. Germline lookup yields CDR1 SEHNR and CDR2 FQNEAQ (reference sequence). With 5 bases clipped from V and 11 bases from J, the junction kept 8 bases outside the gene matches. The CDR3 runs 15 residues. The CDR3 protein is CASSRITGQGAPLHF. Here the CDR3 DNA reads TGTGCCAGCAGCAGGATTACGGGACAGGGGGCACCCCTCCACTTT. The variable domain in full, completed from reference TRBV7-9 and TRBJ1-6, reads DTGVSQNPRHKITKRGQNVTFRCDPISEHNRLYWYRQTLGQGPEFLTYFQNEAQLEKSRLLSDRFSAERPKGSFSTLEIQRTEQGDSAMYLCASSRITGQGAPLHFGNGTRLTVT.

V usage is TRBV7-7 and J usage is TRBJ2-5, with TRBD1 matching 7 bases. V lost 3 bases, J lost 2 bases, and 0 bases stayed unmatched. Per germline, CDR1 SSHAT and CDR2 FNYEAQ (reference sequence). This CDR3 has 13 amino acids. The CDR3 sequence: CASSLGQQETQYF. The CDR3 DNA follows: TGTGCCAGCAGCTTGGGACAGCAAGAGACCCAGTACTTC.

The CDR3 spells CASSQGQLATNEKLFF. For the CDR3, the DNA is TGTGCCAGCAGCCAGGGTCAACTAGCAACTAATGAAAAACTGTTTTTT. The V call is TRBV4-2, the J call TRBJ1-4; D is uncertain. Trimming removed 3 bases at V and 0 bases at J, with 11 bases between. The CDR3 length is 16 residues. Germline-derived CDR1 and CDR2 are LGHNA and YNFKEQ.

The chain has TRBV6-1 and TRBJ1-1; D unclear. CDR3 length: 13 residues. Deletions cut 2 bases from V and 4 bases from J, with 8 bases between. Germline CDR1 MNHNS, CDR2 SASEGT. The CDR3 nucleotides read TGTGCCAGCAGTGAACGGGTGGGCACTGAAGCTTTCTTT. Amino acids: CASSERVGTEAFF.

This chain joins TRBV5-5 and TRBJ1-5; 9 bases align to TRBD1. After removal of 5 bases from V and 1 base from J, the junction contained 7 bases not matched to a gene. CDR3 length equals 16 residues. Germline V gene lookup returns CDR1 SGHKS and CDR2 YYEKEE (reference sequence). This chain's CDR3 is CASRTGGLGSNQPQHF. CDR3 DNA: TGTGCCAGCAGAACAGGGGGCTTGGGGAGCAATCAGCCCCAGCATTTT.

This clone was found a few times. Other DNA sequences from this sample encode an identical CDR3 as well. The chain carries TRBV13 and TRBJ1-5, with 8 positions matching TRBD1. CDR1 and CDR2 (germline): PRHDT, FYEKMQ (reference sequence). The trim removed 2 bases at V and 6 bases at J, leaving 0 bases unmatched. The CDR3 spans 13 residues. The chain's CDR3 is CASSLQGAQPQHF. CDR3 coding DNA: TGTGCCAGCAGCTTACAGGGGGCTCAGCCCCAGCATTTT. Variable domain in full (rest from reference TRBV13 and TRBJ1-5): AAGVIQSPRHLIKEKRETATLKCYPIPRHDTVYWYQQGPGQDPQFLISFYEKMQSDKGSIPDRFSAQQFSDYHSELNMSSLELGDSALYFCASSLQGAQPQHFGDGTRLSIL.

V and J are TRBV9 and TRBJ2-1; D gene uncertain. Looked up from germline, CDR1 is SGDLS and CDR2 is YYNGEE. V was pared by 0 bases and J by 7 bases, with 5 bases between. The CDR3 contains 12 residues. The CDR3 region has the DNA TGTGCCAGCAGCGTAGTAGTGAATGAGCAGTTCTTC. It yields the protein CASSVVVNEQFF.

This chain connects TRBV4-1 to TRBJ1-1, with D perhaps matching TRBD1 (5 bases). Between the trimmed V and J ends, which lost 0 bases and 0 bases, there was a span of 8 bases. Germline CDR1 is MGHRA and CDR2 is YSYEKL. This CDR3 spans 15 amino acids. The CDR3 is CASSQDPGMNTEAFF. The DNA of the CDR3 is TGCGCCAGCAGCCAAGATCCAGGGATGAACACTGAAGCTTTCTTT.